Below are 7 T cell receptor beta chains sequenced from a single sample in a study of T cells in Graves' hyperthyroidism and ophthalmopathy. The source material, RNA transcripts, was used to amplify TCR beta CDR3 regions. Using the HTBI primer set, a first-round RT-PCR was run on the TCR CDR3. Each CDR3 protein is one row after TCRdb ran MiXCR on the multiplex PCR reads. The sample has fewer than 450,000 distinct CDR3 sequences, about 14% seen once; the top ten hold approximately 29%. Sequencing was carried out using blood. The receptors originated from a man aged 50 or older with Graves' ophthalmopathy.

Ten or more counts support this clonotype. This chain links TRBV5-1 with TRBJ2-7; 11 bases align to TRBD2. Germline V gene data show CDR1 as SGHRS and CDR2 as YFSETQ. The CDR3 runs to 15 residues. The ends lost 4 bases at V and 9 bases at J; junction bases unmatched: 12. Here the CDR3 DNA reads TGCGCCAGCAGCAGTACTAGCGGGAGCGGGAGCTGGCAGTACTTC. As protein: CASSSTSGSGSWQYF.

This clonotype was detected only a few times. The V call is TRBV2, the J call TRBJ2-2; 10 bases are a match to TRBD1. The CDR3 is 13 residues long. V lost 6 bases and J lost 6; bases outside the gene matches: 1. Germline V gene lookup returns CDR1 SNHLY and CDR2 FYNNEI. Written as DNA, the CDR3 is TGTGCCAGCAGAGGACAGGGGGCCGGGGAGCTGTTTTTT. It encodes CASRGQGAGELFF.

This clonotype was observed at least ten times. In DNA, the CDR3 is TGTGCCAGCAGCTTTGGGTCTGGAAACACCATATATTTT. Translated, it gives CASSFGSGNTIYF. The V gene is TRBV7-9, the J gene TRBJ1-3; no definite D call. CDR3 length equals 13 residues. Germline V gene data show CDR1 as SEHNR and CDR2 as FQNEAQ (reference sequence). Trimming took 3 bases from V and 1 from J, leaving 4 bases between them.

This clonotype was seen more than once but under ten times. This sequence joins TRBV28 and TRBJ2-1; D gene ambiguous. The V end lost 10 bases, the J end lost 6 bases, and 13 bases lay between the germline ends. CDR1 and CDR2 from the germline V gene are MDHEN and SYDVKM. The CDR3 is 12 residues long. CDR3 coding DNA: TGTGCCACCACCGGGTCCCCCAATGAGCAGTTCTTC. This encodes CATTGSPNEQFF.

The chain joins TRBV7-6 to TRBJ2-7; TRBD2 matches 10 bases. There are 18 residues in the CDR3. Germline V gene sequence: CDR1 SGHVS, CDR2 FNYEAQ. The ends lost 2 bases at V and 2 bases at J; junction bases unmatched: 12. The CDR3 spells CASSLYPRTSGPTYEQYF. The CDR3 DNA reads as TGTGCCAGCAGCTTATACCCCCGGACTAGCGGCCCCACCTACGAGCAGTACTTC.

In the case of this clonotype: A junction end diverges from the germline sequence, so it may reflect a read error. The gene calls are TRBV19 and TRBJ2-4; possibly TRBD2 for D (5 bases). This CDR3 has 15 amino acids. Germline V lookup: CDR1 LNHDA, CDR2 SQIVND (reference sequence). The CDR3 bases are TGTGCCAGTACGGGAATATCATACGGCGAAAACATTCAGCACTTC. It specifies CASTGISYGENIQHF.

The chain couples TRBV20-1 to TRBJ2-3, with 8 nucleotides matching TRBD2. Germline CDR1 reads DFQATT; CDR2 reads SNEGSKA (reference sequence). This CDR3 region has 13 residues. J lost 3 bases, V lost 3 bases, and 2 bases had no gene match. CDR3: CSASSSGTDTQYF. CDR3 sequence (DNA): TGCAGTGCTAGTTCTAGCGGGACAGATACGCAGTATTTT.